The entry below gives a single T cell receptor (beta chain) sequence along with its context. This record belongs to a study of blood T cell repertoires in COVID-19. Study as a whole: Sources were T cells, B-cell-depleted T cells, or PBMCs; the material itself was cDNA or gDNA.

Assay: immunoSEQ multiplex PCR; the TCRdb copy retains only in-frame clones and omits some. The sample contains approximately 220,000 clones, roughly 89% of which appear only once. V was pared by 4 bases and J by 0 bases, with 16 bases between. The CDR3 consists of 17 residues. Germline CDR1 is MNHNS and CDR2 is SASEGT. In terms of age and location, participants ranged from roughly 18 to 90 years and lived in about two dozen US areas. Allocation to cohorts depended on clinical history reported by the participants. Recovered status in Cohort 3 required two negative PCRs, clearance, or symptom resolution.

The sample taken for sequencing was PBMCs or T cells enriched from blood (not recorded which). The TCR was taken from a middle-aged woman who had recovered from COVID-19. The J gene is TRBJ1-3, the V gene TRBV6-1, with no clear D. The DNA of the CDR3 is TGTGCCAGCAGTGCCCCGATTGGACTTGGCTCTGGAAACACCATATATTTT. Protein sequence: CASSAPIGLGSGNTIYF.